The source of this T cell receptor beta chain is a study of neurological immune-mediated disorders. This CDR3 is built from 16 residues. Trimming at V came to 1 base and at J to 3 bases, leaving 6 bases not matched to a gene. The germline V gene encodes CDR1 SGDLS and CDR2 YYNGEE. The time point: longitudinal time-point 1 (baseline). A total of 2 million PBMCs stored at -80 degrees C provided the unsorted libraries. General study points: The greatest TCR clonal expansion occurred in HTLV-1-associated myelopathy and the least in multiple sclerosis, which fell below healthy controls.

This clonotype was seen many times. What it binds is unknown. 5'RACE employing 10-nucleotide random UMIs yielded the cDNA. Every sequencing run produced over 160 million TCR-beta sequences, and the sequences from any one run covered 15-18 subjects. MiXCR, applied by TCRdb to the 5' RACE reads, yields one record per CDR3 protein. The sample lists tens of thousands of distinct CDR3 sequences; roughly 13% were seen once. The V and J genes are TRBV9 and TRBJ2-7, with 11 bases fitting TRBD2. This receptor was obtained from a female donor with HTLV-1-associated myelopathy (HAM/TSP). Sequenced sample: PBMCs. The CDR3 DNA reads TGTGCCAGCAGCGTAAGGGCTAGCGGGGGGATCTACGAGCAGTACTTC. It translates to CASSVRASGGIYEQYF. Complete variable domain (other parts from reference TRBV9 and TRBJ2-7): DSGVTQTPKHLITATGQRVTLRCSPRSGDLSVYWYQQSLDQGLQFLIQYYNGEERAKGNILERFSAQQFPDLHSELNLSSLELGDSALYFCASSVRASGGIYEQYFGPGTRLTVT.